This entry concerns a single TCR beta chain. Its target is not known. Repertoires were generated with immunoSEQ multiplex PCR, while TCRdb's copy carries only in-frame clones and drops some. The sample lists more than 1,200,000 clones, approximately 98.5% seen once, with roughly 0.36% in the top ten. The data stem from a study of shared clonotypes between healthy human individuals. Study overall: Ranging from 18 to 49 in age, donors were a couple of women and a few men. CD4 naive and CD4 memory each took three plates per donor, while CD8 naive took two and CD8 memory one.

Overall study findings and caveats: Incompleteness in sorted-subset sequencing, despite large depth, was shown by rarefaction. Some clonotypes were shared by all four sorted-subset donors, while others were not shared. The non-shared ones had lower generation probabilities than the shared ones.

The sequencing input was naive CD4+ T cells sorted from blood. This sample's subset: CD45RA+ positively selected. The TCR sequence derives from a man younger than 40 in good health.

This CDR3 reads CASSEVNSNQPQHF. The CDR3 bases are TGTGCCAGCAGTGAAGTAAATAGCAATCAGCCCCAGCATTTT. The rearrangement uses TRBV2 and TRBJ1-5; no clear D gene. Germline loops: CDR1 SNHLY, CDR2 FYNNEI. There are 14 residues in the CDR3. The V gene lost 1 base and the J gene lost 0 bases, with 4 bases spanning the gap.